This TCR beta chain was profiled in a study of shared clonotypes between healthy human individuals. Healthy adults negative for HIV, lacking recent acute infections or vaccinations, served as donors. The V end lost 1 base, the J end lost 1 base, and 12 bases lay between the germline ends. Germline CDR1 LNHNV, CDR2 YYDKDF (reference sequence). CDR3 length: 16 amino acids. Assay execution took place at the deep level. The method was immunoSEQ multiplex PCR; TCRdb's version includes in-frame clones alone and lacks a portion of them. In the table there are more than 550,000 clones, roughly 91% of which are singletons. This clone was counted once.

The J gene is TRBJ2-3, the V gene TRBV15; the D is unclear. The TCR originated in a man aged 18 to 29 in good health. Some clones in this sample may be carry-over from other donors' samples. Sequencing was carried out using memory CD8+ T cells from PBMCs. Subset denoted: CD45RO+ cells pooled with CCR7-negative TemRA cells. The CDR3 DNA is TGTGCCACCAGCAGAGGGGTAACAGTAGGCACAGATACGCAGTATTTT. It is translated as CATSRGVTVGTDTQYF.